This TCR beta chain appears in the sequencing data of a study of cytomegalovirus exposure and HLA in healthy donors. Whole-study context: The 130 or so validation repertoires, a later analysis reported, used the same platform as the roughly 650 repertoires from the first cohort.

Using immunoSEQ multiplex PCR, the repertoire was profiled, and TCRdb retains in-frame clones only, with some absent. This repertoire shows about 240,000 clones, approximately 87% found once; its top ten account for 2.6%. CDR3 length: 13 residues. After removal of 4 bases from V and 5 bases from J, the junction contained 2 bases not matched to a gene. CDR1 and CDR2 (germline): KGHSH, LQKENI. The V and J genes are TRBV18 and TRBJ2-5; 9 bases fit TRBD1. Sequencing input: PBMCs. This receptor was obtained from a man aged 18 to 30 in good health and CMV-seronegative. CDR3 protein: CASSQQGAETQYF. As DNA, the CDR3 is TGTGCCAGCTCACAACAGGGGGCGGAGACCCAGTACTTC.